Following are 9 T cell receptor beta chains from one sample sequenced in a study of blood T cell repertoires in COVID-19. Sequenced by immunoSEQ multiplex PCR; TCRdb stores in-frame clones only, minus some. The sample yields over 100,000 clones, approximately 74% seen once. Sequences were obtained from peripheral blood. The source of these receptors is a woman between 65 and 79 years old with acute or convalescent COVID-19.

The V call is TRBV27, the J call TRBJ2-7, with 12 bases fitting TRBD2. This CDR3 spans 17 amino acids. Germline-derived CDR1 and CDR2 are MNHEY and SMNVEV (reference sequence). V was clipped by 0 bases and J by 3 bases; unmatched bases: 6. For the CDR3, the DNA is TGTGCCAGCAGTTTATCCGCGACTAGCGGGGGTATCTACGAGCAGTACTTC. Residues: CASSLSATSGGIYEQYF.

V is TRBV18 and J is TRBJ1-5; weak D call: TRBD1 (5 bases). Trimming took 6 bases from V and 6 from J, leaving 18 bases between them. CDR3 size: 15 residues. CDR1 and CDR2 from the germline V gene are KGHSH and LQKENI. The CDR3 nucleotides are TGTGCCAGCTCCAAAGGGGTAGGTAGGGGTCAGCCCCAGCATTTT. Encoded protein: CASSKGVGRGQPQHF.

This chain connects TRBV13 to TRBJ2-7; D is ambiguous. V lost 0 bases and J lost 2, with 8 bases in between. This CDR3 has 14 amino acids. Looked up from germline, CDR1 is PRHDT and CDR2 is FYEKMQ (reference sequence). CDR3 DNA sequence: TGTGCCAGCAGCTTAGGCTCGTCTGCCTACGAGCAGTACTTC. The encoded protein is CASSLGSSAYEQYF. The whole variable domain, remainder taken from reference TRBV13 and TRBJ2-7, is AAGVIQSPRHLIKEKRETATLKCYPIPRHDTVYWYQQGPGQDPQFLISFYEKMQSDKGSIPDRFSAQQFSDYHSELNMSSLELGDSALYFCASSLGSSAYEQYFGPGTRLTVT.

The chain is built from TRBV19 and TRBJ1-5; TRBD1 matches 9 bases. The CDR3 covers 16 residues. The germline V gene has CDR1 LNHDA and CDR2 SQIVND (reference sequence). The trim removed 2 bases at V and 3 bases at J, leaving 5 bases unmatched. Written as DNA, the CDR3 is TGTGCCAGTAGTATACGGAGGACAGGGGTCAATCAGCCCCAGCATTTT. Translating it yields CASSIRRTGVNQPQHF.

The gene calls are TRBV3-1 (or the pseudogene TRBV3-2) and TRBJ1-2; 8 bases map to TRBD1. This CDR3 is 15 amino acids long. CDR1 is LGHDT, CDR2 YNNKEL, per germline (reference sequence). V trimming: 1 base; J trimming: 5 bases; junction bases outside the gene matches: 6. The CDR3 DNA sequence: TGTGCCAGCAGCCAAGCGCAGGGGGCGACTTATGGCTACACCTTC. Translating it yields CASSQAQGATYGYTF.

The gene calls are TRBV6-5 and TRBJ1-2; no firm D call. The CDR3 has 15 residues. The V gene's germline CDR1 is MNHEY and CDR2 SVGAGI. V was pared by 0 bases and J by 1 base, with 9 bases between. The CDR3 loop is CASSYSQANNYGYTF. The CDR3 DNA reads as TGTGCCAGCAGTTACTCGCAGGCGAATAACTATGGCTACACCTTC.

The chain uses TRBV3-1 (or the pseudogene TRBV3-2) and TRBJ1-2, with D possibly being TRBD1 (5 bases). The CDR3 is 13 residues long. Germline V gene data show CDR1 as LGHDT and CDR2 as YNNKEL (reference sequence). V was trimmed by 1 base and J by 2 bases, leaving 5 bases between them. The CDR3 reads CASSQGTNYGYTF. DNA of the CDR3: TGTGCCAGCAGCCAAGGGACAAACTATGGCTACACCTTC.

This chain links TRBV5-1 with TRBJ2-1, with TRBD2 identical over 8 bases. The J segment lost 10 bases and the V segment lost 0 bases, leaving 6 bases of the junction unmatched. The V gene's germline CDR1 is SGHRS and CDR2 YFSETQ. The CDR3 is made up of 14 amino acids. The CDR3 here is CASSLVGSGSEQFF. CDR3 DNA: TGCGCCAGCAGCTTGGTCGGGAGCGGGAGCGAGCAGTTCTTC. Full variable domain (rest looked up from reference TRBV5-1 and TRBJ2-1): KAGVTQTPRYLIKTRGQQVTLSCSPISGHRSVSWYQQTPGQGLQFLFEYFSETQRNKGNFPGRFSGRQFSNSRSEMNVSTLELGDSALYLCASSLVGSGSEQFFGPGTRLTVL.

This chain links TRBV25-1 with TRBJ2-1; 13 nucleotides match TRBD2. V lost 6 bases, J lost 9 bases, and 5 bases stayed unmatched. The CDR3 sequence is 14 residues long. The germline gives CDR1 MGHDK, CDR2 SYGVNS. The CDR3 reads CASSGLAGDFEQFF. CDR3 coding DNA: TGTGCCAGCAGCGGACTAGCGGGAGACTTTGAGCAGTTCTTC.